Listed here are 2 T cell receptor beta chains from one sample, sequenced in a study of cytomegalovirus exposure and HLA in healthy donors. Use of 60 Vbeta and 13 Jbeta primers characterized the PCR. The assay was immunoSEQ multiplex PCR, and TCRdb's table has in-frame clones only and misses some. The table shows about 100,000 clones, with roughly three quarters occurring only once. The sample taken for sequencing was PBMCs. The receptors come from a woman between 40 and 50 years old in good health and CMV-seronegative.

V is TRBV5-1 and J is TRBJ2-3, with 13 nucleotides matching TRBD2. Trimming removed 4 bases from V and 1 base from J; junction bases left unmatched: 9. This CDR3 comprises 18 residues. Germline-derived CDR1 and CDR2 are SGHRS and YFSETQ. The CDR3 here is CASSVSLGLAGGTDTQYF. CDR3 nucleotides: TGCGCCAGCAGCGTCTCACTCGGACTAGCGGGGGGCACAGATACGCAGTATTTT.

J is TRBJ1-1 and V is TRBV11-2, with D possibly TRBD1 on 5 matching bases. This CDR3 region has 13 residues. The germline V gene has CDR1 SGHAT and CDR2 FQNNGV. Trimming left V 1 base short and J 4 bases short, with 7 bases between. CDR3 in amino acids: CASSLAGGTEAFF. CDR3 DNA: TGTGCCAGCAGCTTAGCCGGGGGCACTGAAGCTTTCTTT.